This is a list of T cell receptor beta chains from one sample in a study of response to subunit inactivated influenza vaccine. One entry per CDR3 protein, called by TCRdb with MiXCR from the RT-PCR reads. Of a few hundred thousand distinct CDR3 sequences in the sample, 21% are singletons; the top ten hold 9.5% to 13%. The starting material was PBMCs from blood, obtained 21 months after vaccination. The receptors were gathered from a man aged 50-75 years who received an inactivated influenza vaccine. The CDR3 runs from the conserved cysteine through the conserved F or W. D genes are given only for firm matches. Clone size appears in some rows only: once, few, many, or a class for an expanded clone.

d_gene: TRBD1; j_gene: TRBJ2-3; v_gene: TRBV12-3/TRBV12-4; abundance: .; CDR3nt: TGTGCCAGCACCCGACAGGGGAGCACAGATACGCAGTATTTT; CDR3aa: CASTRQGSTDTQYF
d_gene: .; j_gene: TRBJ1-5; v_gene: TRBV7-8; abundance: .; CDR3nt: TGTGCCAGCAGCTTAGTAAGTTTCGTGCGGATACGAAATCAGCCCCAGCATTTT; CDR3aa: CASSLVSFVRIRNQPQHF
d_gene: .; j_gene: TRBJ1-5; v_gene: TRBV5-1; abundance: many; CDR3nt: TGTGCCAGCAGCTTGGACCTCAATCAGCCCCAGCATTTT; CDR3aa: CASSLDLNQPQHF
d_gene: .; j_gene: TRBJ1-2; v_gene: TRBV7-8; abundance: many; CDR3nt: TGTGCCAGCAGCTTAGGTCTGGCTTCGCCCTATGGCTACACCTTC; CDR3aa: CASSLGLASPYGYTF
d_gene: TRBD1; j_gene: TRBJ2-1; v_gene: TRBV29-1; abundance: few; CDR3nt: TGCAGCGTTGAACGGCAACAGGGGGCGAGGACCAATGAGCAGTTCTTC; CDR3aa: CSVERQQGARTNEQFF
d_gene: .; j_gene: TRBJ2-7; v_gene: TRBV9; abundance: .; CDR3nt: TGTGCCAGCAGCGTAGCTCCGACCTCCTACGAGCAGTACTTC; CDR3aa: CASSVAPTSYEQYF
d_gene: TRBD2; j_gene: TRBJ2-3; v_gene: TRBV10-2; abundance: .; CDR3nt: TGCGCCAGCAGTGACCGGGGGGGGCTAACAGATACGCAGTATTTT; CDR3aa: CASSDRGGLTDTQYF
d_gene: .; j_gene: TRBJ1-6; v_gene: TRBV9; abundance: .; CDR3nt: TGTGCCAGCAGCGTAGATCCCTCCTATAATTCACCCCTCCACTTT; CDR3aa: CASSVDPSYNSPLHF
d_gene: .; j_gene: TRBJ1-2; v_gene: TRBV12-3/TRBV12-4; abundance: .; CDR3nt: TGTGCCAGCAGTCCCCGCCGGGTTGCCTATGGCTACACCTTC; CDR3aa: CASSPRRVAYGYTF
d_gene: TRBD1; j_gene: TRBJ1-4; v_gene: TRBV7-9; abundance: few; CDR3nt: TGTGCCAGCAGCCCACGGACAGGGACAGATGAAAAACTGTTTTTT; CDR3aa: CASSPRTGTDEKLFF
d_gene: TRBD1; j_gene: TRBJ1-2; v_gene: TRBV11-2; abundance: .; CDR3nt: TGTGCCAGCAGCAGACCCGGGACAGGGGCCTATGGCTACACCTTC; CDR3aa: CASSRPGTGAYGYTF
d_gene: TRBD1; j_gene: TRBJ2-7; v_gene: TRBV29-1; abundance: few; CDR3nt: TGCAGCGTTGATGGGACGCTCAGGGGGCCCAACGAGCAGTACTTC; CDR3aa: CSVDGTLRGPNEQYF
d_gene: TRBD2; j_gene: TRBJ2-7; v_gene: TRBV7-9; abundance: .; CDR3nt: TGTGCCAGCAGCCAGTCGGGCGGGAGGGTATACGAGCAGTACTTC; CDR3aa: CASSQSGGRVYEQYF
d_gene: .; j_gene: TRBJ2-3; v_gene: TRBV5-1; abundance: few; CDR3nt: TGCGCCAGCAGGGGACCCGGACGGGCGACAGATACGCAGTATTTT; CDR3aa: CASRGPGRATDTQYF
d_gene: .; j_gene: TRBJ1-1; v_gene: TRBV5-4; abundance: .; CDR3nt: TGTGCCAGCAGCTTAGGACGGGAGAACACTGAAGCTTTCTTT; CDR3aa: CASSLGRENTEAFF
d_gene: .; j_gene: TRBJ2-7; v_gene: TRBV15; abundance: few; CDR3nt: TGTGCCACCAGCAGAGAGAGGACGGTCGGGTCGAGAGAGCAGTACTTC; CDR3aa: CATSRERTVGSREQYF
d_gene: .; j_gene: TRBJ1-1; v_gene: TRBV12-3/TRBV12-4; abundance: few; CDR3nt: TGTGCCAGCAGTTGGGAGGGGGGCAACACTGAAGCTTTCTTT; CDR3aa: CASSWEGGNTEAFF
d_gene: TRBD2; j_gene: TRBJ2-1; v_gene: TRBV4-2; abundance: .; CDR3nt: TGTGCCAGCAGCTTCCCGGGACTAGGGGGCAATGAGCAGTTCTTC; CDR3aa: CASSFPGLGGNEQFF
d_gene: .; j_gene: TRBJ1-5; v_gene: TRBV2; abundance: many; CDR3nt: TGTGCCAGCAGTGAATCACAGACTAGCAATCAGCCCCAGCATTTT; CDR3aa: CASSESQTSNQPQHF
d_gene: .; j_gene: TRBJ2-5; v_gene: TRBV18; abundance: .; CDR3nt: TGTGCCAGCTCACCGGTAGGCGTACAAGAGACCCAGTACTTC; CDR3aa: CASSPVGVQETQYF
d_gene: TRBD1; j_gene: TRBJ2-4; v_gene: TRBV20-1; abundance: few; CDR3nt: TGCAGTGCTATTAGACAGGGATTTGATCTAGCCAAAAACATTCAGTACTTC; CDR3aa: CSAIRQGFDLAKNIQYF
d_gene: TRBD2; j_gene: TRBJ2-3; v_gene: TRBV6-1; abundance: few; CDR3nt: TGTGCCAGCAACCTCGGACTAGACACAGATACGCAGTATTTT; CDR3aa: CASNLGLDTDTQYF
d_gene: .; j_gene: TRBJ1-2; v_gene: TRBV3-1; abundance: .; CDR3nt: TGTGCCAGCAGCCTCAAGCCCGCTAACTATGGCTACACCTTC; CDR3aa: CASSLKPANYGYTF
d_gene: .; j_gene: TRBJ2-3; v_gene: TRBV20-1; abundance: few; CDR3nt: TGCAGTGCTAAAGACATACGAGGTACAGATACGCAGTATTTT; CDR3aa: CSAKDIRGTDTQYF
d_gene: TRBD1; j_gene: TRBJ1-1; v_gene: TRBV28; abundance: many; CDR3nt: TGTGCCAGCACGGCACAAAGAAGACAGGGAGGTCGTGGGAGGGGAGCTTTCTTT; CDR3aa: CASTAQRRQGGRGRGAFF
d_gene: .; j_gene: TRBJ2-5; v_gene: TRBV7-9; abundance: many; CDR3nt: TGTGCCAGCAGCAAAGAGACCCAGTACTTC; CDR3aa: CASSKETQYF
d_gene: TRBD2; j_gene: TRBJ2-1; v_gene: TRBV5-1; abundance: .; CDR3nt: TGCGCCAGCAGCTTGCGCGGGAGGCCTCAGAATGAGCAGTTCTTC; CDR3aa: CASSLRGRPQNEQFF
d_gene: TRBD2; j_gene: TRBJ2-1; v_gene: TRBV20-1; abundance: few; CDR3nt: TGCAGTGCTTTCGAGGCGGGAGGCCTGAGCTCCTACAATGAGCAGTTCTTC; CDR3aa: CSAFEAGGLSSYNEQFF
d_gene: TRBD2; j_gene: TRBJ2-7; v_gene: TRBV28; abundance: few; CDR3nt: TGTGCCAGCAGTCTGCAAACGGGGGGTAACTACGAGCAGTACTTC; CDR3aa: CASSLQTGGNYEQYF
d_gene: .; j_gene: TRBJ1-5; v_gene: TRBV7-2; abundance: many; CDR3nt: TGTGCCAGCAGCTTGATATATGGGGATCAGCCCCAGCATTTT; CDR3aa: CASSLIYGDQPQHF
d_gene: TRBD1; j_gene: TRBJ2-5; v_gene: TRBV6-2/TRBV6-3; abundance: .; CDR3nt: TGTGCCAGCAGACCATCGACAGGGTACGAGACCCAGTACTTC; CDR3aa: CASRPSTGYETQYF
d_gene: TRBD1; j_gene: TRBJ1-2; v_gene: TRBV5-4; abundance: .; CDR3nt: TGTGCCAGCAGCTCTGTGACAGGGGGCTATGGCTACACCTTC; CDR3aa: CASSSVTGGYGYTF
d_gene: TRBD1; j_gene: TRBJ2-3; v_gene: TRBV5-1; abundance: once; CDR3nt: TGCGCCAGCACCATGGGACAGGCAAAAGCAGATACGCAGTATTTT; CDR3aa: CASTMGQAKADTQYF
d_gene: .; j_gene: TRBJ2-3; v_gene: TRBV9; abundance: few; CDR3nt: TGTGCCAGCAGCGTAATAGGCCACACAGATACGCAGTATTTT; CDR3aa: CASSVIGHTDTQYF
d_gene: TRBD2; j_gene: TRBJ2-1; v_gene: TRBV3-1; abundance: .; CDR3nt: TGTGCCAGCAGCCGAACGGGACTAGCGATAAATTACAATGAGCAGTTCTTC; CDR3aa: CASSRTGLAINYNEQFF
d_gene: .; j_gene: TRBJ2-6; v_gene: TRBV20-1; abundance: .; CDR3nt: TGCAGTGCTACTTCAGGGTCTGGGGCCAACGTCCTGACTTTC; CDR3aa: CSATSGSGANVLTF
d_gene: .; j_gene: TRBJ2-3; v_gene: TRBV12-3/TRBV12-4; abundance: few; CDR3nt: TGTGCCAGCAGTTTAGCGACGCCCCGGGATACGCAGTATTTT; CDR3aa: CASSLATPRDTQYF
d_gene: .; j_gene: TRBJ2-5; v_gene: TRBV10-3; abundance: few; CDR3nt: TGTGCCATCAGTCCGAGAGCAGTGTTAGAGACCCAGTACTTC; CDR3aa: CAISPRAVLETQYF
d_gene: TRBD2; j_gene: TRBJ2-7; v_gene: TRBV20-1; abundance: few; CDR3nt: TGCAGTGCTAGAGATGGTAGCGGGAACTACGAGCAGTACTTC; CDR3aa: CSARDGSGNYEQYF
d_gene: .; j_gene: TRBJ1-2; v_gene: TRBV6-1; abundance: few; CDR3nt: TGTGCCAGCAGCTCCAAACAGGGTCAGGGCCTACGCTATGGCTACACCTTC; CDR3aa: CASSSKQGQGLRYGYTF
d_gene: .; j_gene: TRBJ1-1; v_gene: TRBV4-1; abundance: few; CDR3nt: TGCGCCAGCAGCCAAGATTTCGGAGGGGGGAACACTGAAGCTTTCTTT; CDR3aa: CASSQDFGGGNTEAFF